This T cell receptor beta chain was sequenced during a study of shared clonotypes between healthy human individuals. A note on this clone: Its antigen is not identified.

Whole-study results and caveats: Sample collection involved blood only; tissue repertoires are likely different.

Data came from immunoSEQ multiplex PCR; TCRdb stores just in-frame clones and leaves some out. The table has millions of clones, 90% to 95% seen once. Donors were Caucasian adults residing in Nashville, Tennessee, USA. The receptor's source is a man aged 18 to 30 in good health. The sample was naive CD4+ T cells sorted from blood. Subset here: CD45RA+ positively selected.

The CDR3 region is CASSQDDRYISGANVLTF. The CDR3 DNA is TGCGCCAGCAGCCAAGATGACAGATATATCTCTGGGGCCAACGTCCTGACTTTC. The chain carries TRBV4-1 and TRBJ2-6, with a tentative D call TRBD1 (5 bases). The V gene's germline CDR1 is MGHRA and CDR2 YSYEKL. This CDR3 is 18 amino acids long. Trimming cost V 0 bases and J 0 bases, with 12 bases left between them.